Reported below is one T cell receptor (beta chain). Its antigen is currently unknown. Cells were stimulated with overlapping HIV-1 Gag 15-mer peptides. Responding CD4+ T cells were sorted by upregulation of both CD40 ligand and CD69. The immunoSEQ assay was version 4, run in survey mode. The method was immunoSEQ multiplex PCR; TCRdb's version includes in-frame clones alone and lacks a portion of them. This table holds more than 8,500 clones, approximately 86% found once. The data stem from a study of persistence of HIV-infected CD4 T cells. General study findings and limits: CMV- and Gag-responding cells had lower TCRbeta richness than CD3/CD28-responding cells.

Germline-derived CDR1 and CDR2 are SGHRS and YFSETQ. CDR3 length: 14 residues. V lost 4 bases and J lost 1; bases outside the gene matches: 4. The chain employs TRBV5-1 and TRBJ2-5; the match to TRBD2 covers 7 bases. The sequence derives from an adult woman with HIV who was CMV-seropositive. This specimen consisted of CD4+ T cells sorted from PBMCs after roughly 18-hour stimulation, obtained from a patient who received antiretroviral therapy. CDR3 DNA: TGCGCCAGCAGCCCGTCGGGGGGCCAAGAGACCCAGTACTTC. Translating gives CASSPSGGQETQYF.